This is a list of T cell receptor beta chains from one sample in a study of radiotherapy plus CTLA-4 blockade in lung cancer. Here immunoSEQ multiplex PCR was the method, and the copy in TCRdb shows in-frame clones only, minus some. The table lists approximately 100,000 clones, more than 75% of them singletons. Source: peripheral blood, taken from a patient treated with radiotherapy plus ipilimumab. The source is a human donor with non-small cell lung cancer that progressed on radiotherapy plus ipilimumab. Some clones in this sample may be carry-over from other donors' samples. Each CDR3 is given with its conserved first and last residue. D genes are given only for firm matches. The size field is filled for only some rows; it gives once, few, many or a size class.

d_gene	abundance	j_gene	v_gene	CDR3nt	CDR3aa
-	few	TRBJ2-2	TRBV19	TGTGCCCTACAGAAACAGGGCTCCGGGGAGCTGTTTTTT	CALQKQGSGELFF
-	-	TRBJ1-5	TRBV5-6	TGTGCCAGCAGCGTAGGCCGACAGTATGTTCCCCAGCATTTT	CASSVGRQYVPQHF
-	-	TRBJ2-1	TRBV6-1	TGTGCCAGCAGTGAAAGGTTTGAGGGTGAGCAGTTCTTC	CASSERFEGEQFF
-	-	TRBJ1-5	TRBV18	TGTGCCAGCTCACCGCAACAAGTTTCGTTCGATCAGCCCCAGCATTTT	CASSPQQVSFDQPQHF
-	-	TRBJ1-4	TRBV4-3	TGCGCCAGCAGCCGACTTGCCGGGCGGAATGAAAAACTGTTTTTT	CASSRLAGRNEKLFF
-	-	TRBJ1-2	TRBV7-2	TGTGCCAGCAGCCTAGGTCGGGGTATTGGCTACACCTTC	CASSLGRGIGYTF
TRBD2	-	TRBJ2-6	TRBV7-3	TGTGCCAGCAGCCCCTTGCCCCGGCCGGCGGGGGGTTTAGGTGGGGCCAACGTCCTGACTTTC	CASSPLPRPAGGLGGANVLTF
-	-	TRBJ1-5	TRBV19	TGTGCCAGTAGTATAACAGCTCTATCGTATCAGCCCCAGCATTTT	CASSITALSYQPQHF
-	-	TRBJ2-3	TRBV7-3	TGTGCCAGCAGCTTATTCGGGAGAGTGGACACAGATACGCAGTATTTT	CASSLFGRVDTDTQYF
-	-	TRBJ1-2	TRBV20-1	TGCAGTGCCAATCCCGGCTATGGCTACACCTTC	CSANPGYGYTF
-	-	TRBJ2-2	TRBV7-8	TGTGCCAGCAGCTTAGGTGGCTTCCCCGGGGAGCTGTTTTTT	CASSLGGFPGELFF
-	-	TRBJ2-7	TRBV6-4	TGTGCCAGCAGTGTTACCTCACAGGGCTCTTACGAGCAGTACTTC	CASSVTSQGSYEQYF
-	-	TRBJ1-1	TRBV23-1	TGCGCCAGCAGTCCACCGGGGCAGAGGGGCACTGAGGCTTTCTTT	CASSPPGQRGTEAFF
-	few	TRBJ2-1	TRBV7-3	TGTGCCAGCAGCGTACTGATGGGAAGTGGGCAGTTCTTC	CASSVLMGSGQFF
-	-	TRBJ2-7	TRBV19	TGTGCCAGTAGTATAGGTACCTACGAGCAGTACTTC	CASSIGTYEQYF
-	-	TRBJ1-5	TRBV7-2	TGTGCCAGCAGCTTAGGGCGGAGACCCAATCAGCCCCAGCATTTT	CASSLGRRPNQPQHF
-	-	TRBJ1-4	TRBV15	TGTGCCACCAGCAGAGATAACAAGCCAAATGAAAAACTGTTTTTT	CATSRDNKPNEKLFF
-	-	TRBJ2-1	TRBV7-8	TGTGCCAGCAGCCCACACAGAGAATACAATGAGCAGTTCTTC	CASSPHREYNEQFF
TRBD1	-	TRBJ1-2	TRBV30	TGTGCCTGGAGTGTCCGGACAGGGGATGCCTATGGCTACACCTTC	CAWSVRTGDAYGYTF
-	-	TRBJ2-4	TRBV7-2	TGTGCCAGCAGCTCCCCCAGGGATGGATACATTCAGTACTTC	CASSSPRDGYIQYF
-	-	TRBJ1-3	TRBV9	TGTGCCAGCAGCGCGCCGTCCGGAGGTTCTGGAAACACCATATATTTT	CASSAPSGGSGNTIYF
TRBD1	-	TRBJ2-1	TRBV11-3	TGTGCCAGCAGCTCGGGACAGGGGGCACACAATGAGCAGTTCTTC	CASSSGQGAHNEQFF
-	-	TRBJ2-3	TRBV6-1	TGTGCCAGCAGTGAATTTGTCGTGGGAACAGATACGCAGTATTTT	CASSEFVVGTDTQYF
TRBD2	-	TRBJ2-1	TRBV4-1	TGCGCCAGCAGCCAAGGACTCATTAGCGGGGGGGGCTCCTACAATGAGCAGTTCTTC	CASSQGLISGGGSYNEQFF
-	-	TRBJ2-7	TRBV10-1	TGCGCCAGCGGACCCCCCGACCTCTCCTCCTACGAGCAGTACTTC	CASGPPDLSSYEQYF
-	-	TRBJ1-2	TRBV15	TGTGCCACCAGCAGAACGCCTCTATACGTTCTCCGGTATGGCTACACCTTC	CATSRTPLYVLRYGYTF
-	-	TRBJ2-7	TRBV6-6	TGTGCCAGCAACCGACAGACCCCCTACGAGCAGTACTTC	CASNRQTPYEQYF
-	-	TRBJ1-1	TRBV4-3	TGCGCCAGCAGTTACCACAGGAACACTGAAGCTTTCTTT	CASSYHRNTEAFF
-	-	TRBJ2-7	TRBV19	TGTGCCAGTAGTTCCAGGGCGGGCGAGCAGTACTTC	CASSSRAGEQYF
-	-	TRBJ2-5	TRBV5-4	TGTGCCAGCAGCCGCGGGAACAGGCCCCAAGAGACCCAGTACTTC	CASSRGNRPQETQYF
-	-	TRBJ1-2	TRBV28	TGTGCCACCTGGAGTATTAGAACGGATGGCTACACCTTC	CATWSIRTDGYTF
TRBD1	-	TRBJ1-4	TRBV15	TGTGCCACCAGCAGAGATTGGCGCGGGGGGACAGTTTCTAATGAAAAACTGTTTTTT	CATSRDWRGGTVSNEKLFF
-	-	TRBJ2-5	TRBV7-9	TGTGCCAGCAGCTTAGTTGCGGGGCGGGAGACCCAGTACTTC	CASSLVAGRETQYF